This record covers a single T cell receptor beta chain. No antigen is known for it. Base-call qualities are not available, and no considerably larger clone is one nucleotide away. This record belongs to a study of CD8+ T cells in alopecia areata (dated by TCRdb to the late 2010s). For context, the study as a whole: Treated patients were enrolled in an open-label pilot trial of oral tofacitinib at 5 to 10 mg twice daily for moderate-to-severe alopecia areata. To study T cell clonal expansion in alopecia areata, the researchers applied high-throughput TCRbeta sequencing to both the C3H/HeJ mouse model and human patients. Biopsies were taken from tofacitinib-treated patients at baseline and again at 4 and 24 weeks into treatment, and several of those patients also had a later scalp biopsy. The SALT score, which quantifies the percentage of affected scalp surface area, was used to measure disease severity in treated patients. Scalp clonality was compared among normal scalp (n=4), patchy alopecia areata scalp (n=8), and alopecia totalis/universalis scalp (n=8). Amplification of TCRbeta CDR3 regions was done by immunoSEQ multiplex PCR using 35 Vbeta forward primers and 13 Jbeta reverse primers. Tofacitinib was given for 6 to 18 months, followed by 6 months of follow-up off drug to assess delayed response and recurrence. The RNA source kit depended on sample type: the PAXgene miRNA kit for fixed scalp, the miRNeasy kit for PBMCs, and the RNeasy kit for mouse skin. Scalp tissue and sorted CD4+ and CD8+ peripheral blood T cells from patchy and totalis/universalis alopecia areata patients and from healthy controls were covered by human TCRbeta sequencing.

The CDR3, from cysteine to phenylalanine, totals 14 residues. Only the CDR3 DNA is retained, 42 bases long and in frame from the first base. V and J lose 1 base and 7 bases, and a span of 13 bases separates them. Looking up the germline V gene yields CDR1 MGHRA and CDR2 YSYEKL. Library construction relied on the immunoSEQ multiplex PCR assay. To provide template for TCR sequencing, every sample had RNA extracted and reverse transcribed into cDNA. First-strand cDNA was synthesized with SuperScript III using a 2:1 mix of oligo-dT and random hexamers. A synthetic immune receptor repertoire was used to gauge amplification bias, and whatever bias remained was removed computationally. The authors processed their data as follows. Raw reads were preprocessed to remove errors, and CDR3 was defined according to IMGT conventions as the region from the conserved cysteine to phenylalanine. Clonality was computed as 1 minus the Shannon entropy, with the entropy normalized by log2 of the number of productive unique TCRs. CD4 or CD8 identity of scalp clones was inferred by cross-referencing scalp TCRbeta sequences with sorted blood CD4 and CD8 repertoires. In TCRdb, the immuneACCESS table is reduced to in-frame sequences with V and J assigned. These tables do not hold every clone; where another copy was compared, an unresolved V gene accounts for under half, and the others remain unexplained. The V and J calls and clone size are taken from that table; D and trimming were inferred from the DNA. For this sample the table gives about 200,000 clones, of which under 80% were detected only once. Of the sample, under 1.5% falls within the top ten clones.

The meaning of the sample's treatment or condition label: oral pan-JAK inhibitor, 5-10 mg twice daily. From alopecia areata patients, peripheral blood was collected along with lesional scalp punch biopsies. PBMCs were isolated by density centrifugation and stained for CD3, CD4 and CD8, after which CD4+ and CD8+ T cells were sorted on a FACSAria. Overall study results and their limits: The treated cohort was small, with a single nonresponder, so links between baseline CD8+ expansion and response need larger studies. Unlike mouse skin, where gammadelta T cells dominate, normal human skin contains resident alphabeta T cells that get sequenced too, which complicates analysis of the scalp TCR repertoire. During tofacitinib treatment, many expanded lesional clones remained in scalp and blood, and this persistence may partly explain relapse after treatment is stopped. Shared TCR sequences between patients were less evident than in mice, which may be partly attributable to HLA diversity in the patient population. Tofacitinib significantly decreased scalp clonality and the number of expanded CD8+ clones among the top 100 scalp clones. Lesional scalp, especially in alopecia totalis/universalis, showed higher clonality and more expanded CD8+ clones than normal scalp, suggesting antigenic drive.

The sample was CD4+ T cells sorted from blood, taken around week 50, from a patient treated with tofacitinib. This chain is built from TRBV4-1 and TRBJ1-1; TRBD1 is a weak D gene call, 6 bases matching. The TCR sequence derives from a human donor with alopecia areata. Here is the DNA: TGCGCCAGCAGCCAAGGCGACAGGACAATTGAAGCTTTCTTT. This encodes CASSQGDRTIEAFF.